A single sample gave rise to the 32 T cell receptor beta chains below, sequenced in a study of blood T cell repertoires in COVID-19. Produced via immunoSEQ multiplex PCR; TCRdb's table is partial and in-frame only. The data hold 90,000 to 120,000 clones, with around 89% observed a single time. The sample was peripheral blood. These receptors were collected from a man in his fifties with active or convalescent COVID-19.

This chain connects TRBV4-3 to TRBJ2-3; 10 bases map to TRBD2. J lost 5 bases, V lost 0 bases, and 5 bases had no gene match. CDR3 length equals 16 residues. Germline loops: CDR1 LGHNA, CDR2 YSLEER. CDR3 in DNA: TGCGCCAGCAGCCAAGATCTAGCGGGAGAGGTAGATACGCAGTATTTT. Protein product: CASSQDLAGEVDTQYF.

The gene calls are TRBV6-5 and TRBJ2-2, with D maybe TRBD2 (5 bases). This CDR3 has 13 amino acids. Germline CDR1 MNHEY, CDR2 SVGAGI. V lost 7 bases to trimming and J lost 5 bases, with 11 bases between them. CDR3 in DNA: TGTGCCAGCACAGAGGGATGGACCGGGGAGCTGTTTTTT. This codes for CASTEGWTGELFF.

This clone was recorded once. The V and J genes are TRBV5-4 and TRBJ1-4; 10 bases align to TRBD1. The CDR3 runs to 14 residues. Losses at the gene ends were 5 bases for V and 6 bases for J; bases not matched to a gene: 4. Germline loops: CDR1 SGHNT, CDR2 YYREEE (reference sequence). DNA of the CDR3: TGTGCCAGCAGGACCGGGACAGGGGATGAAAAACTGTTTTTT. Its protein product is CASRTGTGDEKLFF.

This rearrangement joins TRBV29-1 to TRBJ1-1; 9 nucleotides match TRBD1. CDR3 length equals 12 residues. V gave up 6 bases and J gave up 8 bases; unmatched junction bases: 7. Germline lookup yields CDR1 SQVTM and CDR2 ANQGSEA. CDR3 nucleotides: TGCAGCGTCGAGGACAGGGGCAGGGAAGCTTTCTTT. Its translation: CSVEDRGREAFF.

Here the CDR3 DNA reads TGTGCCAGCAGAAAAACAGGGGGCGAGACTGAAGCTTTCTTT. Translating it yields CASRKTGGETEAFF. V and J are TRBV5-4 and TRBJ1-1; 9 nucleotides agree with TRBD1. The CDR3 is 14 residues long. The V gene's germline CDR1 is SGHNT and CDR2 YYREEE (reference sequence). J lost 5 bases, V lost 5 bases, and 7 bases had no gene match.

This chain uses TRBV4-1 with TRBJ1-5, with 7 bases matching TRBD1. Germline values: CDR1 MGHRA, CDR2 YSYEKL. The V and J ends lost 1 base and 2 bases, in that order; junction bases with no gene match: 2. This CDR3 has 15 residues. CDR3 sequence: CASSQAGQGNQPQHF. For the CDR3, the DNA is TGCGCCAGCAGCCAAGCTGGACAGGGCAATCAGCCCCAGCATTTT.

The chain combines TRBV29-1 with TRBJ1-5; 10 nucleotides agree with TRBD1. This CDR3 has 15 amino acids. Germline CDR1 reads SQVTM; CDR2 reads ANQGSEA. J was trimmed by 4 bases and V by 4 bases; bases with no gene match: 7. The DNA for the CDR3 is TGCAGCGTTGCAACCGGGACAGGGGTTAATCAGCCCCAGCATTTT. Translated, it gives CSVATGTGVNQPQHF.

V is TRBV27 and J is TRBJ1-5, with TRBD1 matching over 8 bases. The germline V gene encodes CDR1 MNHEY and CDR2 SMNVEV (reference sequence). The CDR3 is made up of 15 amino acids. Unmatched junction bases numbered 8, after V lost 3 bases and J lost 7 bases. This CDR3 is CASSLGGQGGQPQHF. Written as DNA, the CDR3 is TGTGCCAGCAGTTTGGGAGGACAGGGAGGACAGCCCCAGCATTTT.

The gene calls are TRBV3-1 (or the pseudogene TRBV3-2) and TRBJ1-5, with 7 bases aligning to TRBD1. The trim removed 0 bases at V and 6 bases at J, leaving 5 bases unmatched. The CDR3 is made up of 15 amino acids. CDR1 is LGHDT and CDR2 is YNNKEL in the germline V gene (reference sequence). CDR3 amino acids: CASSQETGLGQPQHF. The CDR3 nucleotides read TGTGCCAGCAGCCAAGAGACAGGGCTGGGTCAGCCCCAGCATTTT.

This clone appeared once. The chain's CDR3 is CASRTGDYGYTF. CDR3 nucleotide sequence: TGTGCCAGCAGAACAGGGGACTATGGCTACACCTTC. J is TRBJ1-2 and V is TRBV28; 7 nucleotides line up with TRBD1. V trimming: 6 bases; J trimming: 3 bases; junction bases outside the gene matches: 1. The CDR3 runs to 12 residues. CDR1 and CDR2 from the germline V gene are MDHEN and SYDVKM.

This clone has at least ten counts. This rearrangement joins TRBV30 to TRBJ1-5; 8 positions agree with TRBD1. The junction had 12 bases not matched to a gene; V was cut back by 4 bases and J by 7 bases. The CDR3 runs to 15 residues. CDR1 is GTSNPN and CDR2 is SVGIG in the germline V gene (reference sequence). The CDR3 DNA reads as TGTGCCTGGACCCCGGGACAGGTCTTTGGGCAGCCCCAGCATTTT. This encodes CAWTPGQVFGQPQHF.

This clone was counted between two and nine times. Written as DNA, the CDR3 is TGTGCCAGCAGCATCACCCCGGCGGGGGGAACTTTCTTT. It codes for CASSITPAGGTFF. The genes are TRBV27 and TRBJ1-1, with D perhaps TRBD1 (5 bases). V dropped 6 bases and J dropped 12 bases, with 20 bases sitting between them. The length of the CDR3 is 13 residues. Germline V gene sequence: CDR1 MNHEY, CDR2 SMNVEV (reference sequence).

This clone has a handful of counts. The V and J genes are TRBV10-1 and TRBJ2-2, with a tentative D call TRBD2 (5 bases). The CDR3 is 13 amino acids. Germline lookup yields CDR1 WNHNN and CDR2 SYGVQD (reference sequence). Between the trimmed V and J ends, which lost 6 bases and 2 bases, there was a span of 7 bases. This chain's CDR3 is CASRGLNTGELFF. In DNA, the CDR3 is TGCGCCAGCAGAGGACTTAACACCGGGGAGCTGTTTTTT.

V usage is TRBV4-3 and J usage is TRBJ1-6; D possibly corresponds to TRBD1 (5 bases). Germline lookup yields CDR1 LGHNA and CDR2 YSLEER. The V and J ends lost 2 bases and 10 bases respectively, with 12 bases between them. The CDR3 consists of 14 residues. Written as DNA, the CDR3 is TGCGCCAGCAGCCAAACGCCAGGGTTCTCACCCCTCCACTTT. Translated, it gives CASSQTPGFSPLHF.

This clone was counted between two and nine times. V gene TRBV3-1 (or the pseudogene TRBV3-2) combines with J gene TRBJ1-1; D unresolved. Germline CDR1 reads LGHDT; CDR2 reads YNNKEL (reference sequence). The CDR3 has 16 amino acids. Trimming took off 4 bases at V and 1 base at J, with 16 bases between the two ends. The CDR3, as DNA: TGTGCCAGCAGCCCCGGGAGCGACCTCTCGAACACTGAAGCTTTCTTT. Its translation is CASSPGSDLSNTEAFF.

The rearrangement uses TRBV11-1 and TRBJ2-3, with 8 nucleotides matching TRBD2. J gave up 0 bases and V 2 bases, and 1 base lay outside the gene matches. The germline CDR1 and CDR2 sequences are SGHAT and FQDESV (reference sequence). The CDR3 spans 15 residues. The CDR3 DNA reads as TGTGCCAGCAGCTTAACTAGCGGAAGCACAGATACGCAGTATTTT. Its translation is CASSLTSGSTDTQYF.

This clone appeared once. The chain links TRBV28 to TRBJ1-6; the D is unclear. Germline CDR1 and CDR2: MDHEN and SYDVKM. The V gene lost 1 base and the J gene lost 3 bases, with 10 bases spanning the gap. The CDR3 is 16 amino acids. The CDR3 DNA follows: TGTGCCAGCAGTTTATACCGGGGATTCTATAATTCACCCCTCCACTTT. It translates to CASSLYRGFYNSPLHF.

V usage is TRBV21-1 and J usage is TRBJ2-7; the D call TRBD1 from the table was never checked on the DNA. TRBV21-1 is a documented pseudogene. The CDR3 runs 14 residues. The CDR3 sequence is CASSKGDRGHEQYF. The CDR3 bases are TGTGCCAGCAGCAAAGGAGACAGGGGCCACGAGCAGTACTTC.

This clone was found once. The CDR3 sequence is CASSQGLDRGTDTQYF. The CDR3, as DNA: TGTGCCAGCAGCCAGGGTCTCGACAGGGGAACAGATACGCAGTATTTT. The rearrangement links TRBV14 to TRBJ2-3; 8 bases line up with TRBD1. The CDR3 totals 16 residues. V was clipped by 3 bases and J by 3 bases; unmatched bases: 8. Germline values: CDR1 SGHDN, CDR2 FVKESK.

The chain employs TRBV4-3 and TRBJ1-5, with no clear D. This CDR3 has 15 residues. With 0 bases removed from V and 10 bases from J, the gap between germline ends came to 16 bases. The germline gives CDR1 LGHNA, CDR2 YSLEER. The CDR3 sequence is CASSQDRGYSSPQHF. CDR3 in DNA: TGCGCCAGCAGCCAAGATCGGGGTTACAGTTCCCCCCAGCATTTT.

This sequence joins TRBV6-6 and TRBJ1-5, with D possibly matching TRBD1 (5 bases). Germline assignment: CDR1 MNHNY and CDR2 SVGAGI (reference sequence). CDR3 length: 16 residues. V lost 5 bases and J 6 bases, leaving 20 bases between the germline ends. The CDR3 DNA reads TGTGCCAGCAGTCGTATTACAGGTGGGGTAAGTCAGCCCCAGCATTTT. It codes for CASSRITGGVSQPQHF.

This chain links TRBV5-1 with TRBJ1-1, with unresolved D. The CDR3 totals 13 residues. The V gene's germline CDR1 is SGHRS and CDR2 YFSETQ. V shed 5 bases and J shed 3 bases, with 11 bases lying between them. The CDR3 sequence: CASSSLRDTEAFF. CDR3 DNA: TGCGCCAGCAGTTCCCTGAGGGACACTGAAGCTTTCTTT. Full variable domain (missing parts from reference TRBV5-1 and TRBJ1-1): KAGVTQTPRYLIKTRGQQVTLSCSPISGHRSVSWYQQTPGQGLQFLFEYFSETQRNKGNFPGRFSGRQFSNSRSEMNVSTLELGDSALYLCASSSLRDTEAFFGQGTRLTVV.

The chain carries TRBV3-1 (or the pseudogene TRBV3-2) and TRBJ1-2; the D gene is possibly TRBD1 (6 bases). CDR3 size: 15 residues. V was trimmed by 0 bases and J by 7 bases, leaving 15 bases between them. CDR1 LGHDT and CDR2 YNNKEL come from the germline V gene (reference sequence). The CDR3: CASSQELDRRSGYTF. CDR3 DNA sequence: TGTGCCAGCAGCCAAGAACTGGACAGAAGAAGTGGCTACACCTTC.

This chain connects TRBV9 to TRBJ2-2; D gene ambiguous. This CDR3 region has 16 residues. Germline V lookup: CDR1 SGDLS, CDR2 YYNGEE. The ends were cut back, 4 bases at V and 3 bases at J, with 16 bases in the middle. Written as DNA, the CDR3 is TGTGCCAGCAGCCCCCACGGAGCCCGGGACACCGGGGAGCTGTTTTTT. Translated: CASSPHGARDTGELFF.

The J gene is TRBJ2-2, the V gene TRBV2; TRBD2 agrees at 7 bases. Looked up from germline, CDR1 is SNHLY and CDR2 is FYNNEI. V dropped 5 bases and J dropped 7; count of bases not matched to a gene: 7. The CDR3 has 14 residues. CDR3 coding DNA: TGTGCCAGCAGTTACGAAGGGAGGGGCGGGGAGCTGTTTTTT. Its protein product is CASSYEGRGGELFF. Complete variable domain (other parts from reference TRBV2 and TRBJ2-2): EPEVTQTPSHQVTQMGQEVILRCVPISNHLYFYWYRQILGQKVEFLVSFYNNEISEKSEIFDDQFSVERPDGSNFTLKIRSTKLEDSAMYFCASSYEGRGGELFFGEGSRLTVL.

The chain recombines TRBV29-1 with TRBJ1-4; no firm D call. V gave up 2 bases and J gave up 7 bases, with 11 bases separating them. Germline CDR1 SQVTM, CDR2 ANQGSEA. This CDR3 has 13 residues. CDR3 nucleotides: TGCAGCGTTGAAACCGGGAGAACTGAAAAACTGTTTTTT. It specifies CSVETGRTEKLFF.

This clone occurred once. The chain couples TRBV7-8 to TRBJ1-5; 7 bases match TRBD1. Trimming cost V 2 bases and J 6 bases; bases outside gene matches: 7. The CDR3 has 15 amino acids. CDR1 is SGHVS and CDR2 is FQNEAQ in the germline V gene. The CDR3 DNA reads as TGTGCCAGCAGCTTACTACAGGGGCCTAGTCAGCCCCAGCATTTT. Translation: CASSLLQGPSQPQHF.

CDR3 coding DNA: TGTGCCACCAGTGGTCAAACAGGGAAGGGCTACACCTTC. Its translation: CATSGQTGKGYTF. This chain connects TRBV24-1 to TRBJ1-2, with a weak D call TRBD1 (6 bases). CDR1 KGHDR and CDR2 SFDVKD come from the germline V gene. This CDR3 has 13 amino acids. Deletions cut 5 bases from V and 8 bases from J, with 14 bases between.

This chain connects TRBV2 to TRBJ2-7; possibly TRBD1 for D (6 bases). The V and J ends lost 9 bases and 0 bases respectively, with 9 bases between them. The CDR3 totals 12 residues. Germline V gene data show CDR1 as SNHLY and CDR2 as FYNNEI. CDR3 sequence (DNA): TGTGCCAGAGGGGACAACTCCTACGAGCAGTACTTC. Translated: CARGDNSYEQYF.

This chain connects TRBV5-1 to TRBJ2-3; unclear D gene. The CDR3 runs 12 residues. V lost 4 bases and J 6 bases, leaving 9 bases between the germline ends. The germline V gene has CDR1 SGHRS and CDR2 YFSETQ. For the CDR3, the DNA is TGCGCCAGCAGCGAACCGAGGGATACGCAGTATTTT. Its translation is CASSEPRDTQYF.

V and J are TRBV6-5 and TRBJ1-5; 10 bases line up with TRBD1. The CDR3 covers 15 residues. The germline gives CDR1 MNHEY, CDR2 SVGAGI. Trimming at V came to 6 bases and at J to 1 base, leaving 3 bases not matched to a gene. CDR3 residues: CASRWTGGSNQPQHF. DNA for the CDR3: TGTGCCAGCAGGTGGACAGGGGGAAGCAATCAGCCCCAGCATTTT.

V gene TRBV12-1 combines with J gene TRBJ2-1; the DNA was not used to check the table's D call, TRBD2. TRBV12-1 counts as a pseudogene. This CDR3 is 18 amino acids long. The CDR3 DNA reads TGTGCCAGCAGCTTTGTACTAGCGGGAGGCTACTCCTACAATGAGCAGTTCTTC. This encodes CASSFVLAGGYSYNEQFF.